This TCR beta chain was recorded in a study of early T cells in non-severe SARS-CoV-2 infection. Background on the study: Whole-blood bulk RNA, unsorted, was sequenced, and chains were unpaired.

Overall study findings and caveats: There was a bias toward anti-spike CD8 responses in VDJdb matching, which missed private and CD4 specificities.

The V gene end was trimmed by 2 bases and the J gene end by 2 bases; junction bases not matched to a gene: 5. Germline lookup yields CDR1 LNHDA and CDR2 SQIVND (reference sequence). The CDR3 covers 15 residues. Unique molecular identifiers (one per individual cDNA molecule) were attached. Each CDR3 protein is one row after TCRdb ran MiXCR on the 5' RACE reads. This table holds nearly 60,000 distinct CDR3 sequences, over 9.5% found once. This clonotype has more than one count but fewer than ten. The antigen remains undetermined. The sequenced sample was whole blood. The source is an adult who was a healthcare worker with PCR-confirmed SARS-CoV-2 infection or an uninfected control (not recorded which). The chain links TRBV19 to TRBJ2-7; 8 bases map to TRBD1. The CDR3 coding sequence is TGTGCCAGTAGTATAACGGGACAGGTCACCTACGAGCAGTACTTC. Translation gives CASSITGQVTYEQYF.